Shown below are 32 T cell receptor beta chains from a single sample sequenced in a study of blood T cell repertoires in COVID-19. Data came from immunoSEQ multiplex PCR; TCRdb stores just in-frame clones and leaves some out. The repertoire consists of some 150,000 clones, with more than 75% occurring once and the leading ten covering around 2.3%. Sequencing was carried out using peripheral blood. The receptors shown here come from a man in his fifties or sixties with active COVID-19.

This rearrangement joins TRBV11-2 to TRBJ1-6; unclear D gene. Germline V gives CDR1 SGHAT, CDR2 FQNNGV. The V gene lost 0 bases and the J gene lost 5 bases, with 8 bases spanning the gap. The CDR3 has 15 amino acids. For the CDR3, the DNA is TGTGCCAGCAGCTTAGACAGTTTCAATAATTCACCCCTCCACTTT. Protein product: CASSLDSFNNSPLHF.

The genes are TRBV2 and TRBJ2-1; D uncertain. The CDR3 is made up of 11 amino acids. CDR1 is SNHLY, CDR2 FYNNEI, per germline. V lost 5 bases to trimming and J lost 6 bases, with 5 bases between them. The CDR3 loop reads CASSPLNEQFF. The CDR3 nucleotides read TGTGCCAGCAGTCCCCTCAATGAGCAGTTCTTC.

The chain is built from TRBV11-1 and TRBJ2-3, with no clear D. Per germline, CDR1 SGHAT and CDR2 FQDESV (reference sequence). The CDR3 loop spans 16 amino acids. Trimming removed 6 bases from V and 4 bases from J, with 20 bases in between. The CDR3 is CASRPHFTRKADTQYF. DNA of the CDR3: TGTGCCAGCAGACCACATTTTACCAGGAAGGCAGATACGCAGTATTTT.

The chain links TRBV7-9 to TRBJ1-6; 8 bases match TRBD1. Germline CDR1 SEHNR, CDR2 FQNEAQ (reference sequence). Trimming at V came to 5 bases and at J to 8 bases, leaving 8 bases not matched to a gene. The CDR3 is 15 residues long. CDR3 bases: TGTGCCAGCAGCCCCGAAAGCAGGGGGCATTCACCCCTCCACTTT. Translating it yields CASSPESRGHSPLHF.

A remark on this clone: Different DNA sequences within this sample yield the same CDR3. This rearrangement joins TRBV3-1 (or the pseudogene TRBV3-2) to TRBJ1-5, with D unresolved. The V end was cut by 3 bases, the J end by 4 bases, with 4 bases between. Germline CDR1 reads LGHDT; CDR2 reads YNNKEL (reference sequence). This CDR3 has 12 residues. DNA of the CDR3: TGTGCCAGCAGCCATCTAAATCAGCCCCAGCATTTT. Its translation: CASSHLNQPQHF.

This clone was seen just once. This chain uses TRBV5-1 with TRBJ2-7, with 8 bases fitting TRBD1. V lost 3 bases to trimming and J lost 4 bases; unmatched junction nucleotides: 12. The CDR3 consists of 16 residues. The germline V gene encodes CDR1 SGHRS and CDR2 YFSETQ. The CDR3 loop reads CASSSTIGQGVYEQYF. The DNA of the CDR3 is TGCGCCAGCAGCTCGACTATAGGACAGGGTGTTTACGAGCAGTACTTC.

The genes are TRBV3-1 (or the pseudogene TRBV3-2) and TRBJ1-4; TRBD1 matches at 9 bases. Germline CDR1 is LGHDT and CDR2 is YNNKEL (reference sequence). The CDR3 length is 16 residues. The V and J ends lost 3 bases and 8 bases, in that order; junction bases with no gene match: 10. DNA for the CDR3: TGTGCCAGCAGCCAGGTTTCCGGGACAGGGAGAGAAAAACTGTTTTTT. It encodes CASSQVSGTGREKLFF.

The V and J genes are TRBV7-3 and TRBJ2-1; 15 bases are a match to TRBD2. J gave up 8 bases and V 2 bases, and 4 bases lay outside the gene matches. The germline V gene encodes CDR1 SGHTA and CDR2 FQGTGA. CDR3 size: 16 residues. CDR3 in DNA: TGTGCCAGCAGCTTATCCGGACTAGCGGGGGGGTATGAGCAGTTCTTC. Translated, it gives CASSLSGLAGGYEQFF.

This clone came up once. J is TRBJ1-1 and V is TRBV7-9, with D possibly matching TRBD1 (5 bases). Germline loops: CDR1 SEHNR, CDR2 FQNEAQ (reference sequence). The CDR3 totals 14 residues. With 5 bases removed from V and 1 base from J, the gap between germline ends came to 11 bases. The CDR3 sequence is CASSETGANTEAFF. CDR3 coding DNA: TGTGCCAGCAGCGAAACAGGTGCGAACACTGAAGCTTTCTTT.

CDR3 loop: CASSRARYSNQPQHF. DNA of the CDR3: TGCGCCAGCAGCCGAGCACGTTATAGCAATCAGCCCCAGCATTTT. This chain connects TRBV4-3 to TRBJ1-5; D is unclear. The V end lost 4 bases, the J end lost 0 bases, and 10 bases lay between the germline ends. The germline CDR1 and CDR2 sequences are LGHNA and YSLEER. The CDR3 length is 15 residues.

The chain joins TRBV9 to TRBJ2-3; TRBD1 is a possible D gene (6 bases). CDR3 length equals 16 residues. Trimming cost V 4 bases and J 7 bases, with 22 bases left between them. CDR1 is SGDLS and CDR2 is YYNGEE in the germline V gene. The CDR3 loop is CASSLESGQTKNTQYF. The DNA for the CDR3 is TGTGCCAGCAGCCTAGAATCTGGACAGACCAAGAATACGCAGTATTTT.

In its sample, this clone is medium-sized. This sequence joins TRBV10-1 and TRBJ1-1; 11 nucleotides agree with TRBD1. There are 14 residues in the CDR3. The ends lost 5 bases at V and 5 bases at J; junction bases unmatched: 4. Germline CDR1 WNHNN, CDR2 SYGVQD (reference sequence). The CDR3 coding sequence is TGCGCCAGCAGTTTGGACAGGGGGCTTACTGAAGCTTTCTTT. Protein product: CASSLDRGLTEAFF.

The chain combines TRBV6-5 with TRBJ1-2, with TRBD1 matching 9 bases. With V trimmed by 0 bases and J by 7 bases, 9 bases remained unmatched. The CDR3 runs to 16 residues. Germline CDR1 is MNHEY and CDR2 is SVGAGI. CDR3 in DNA: TGTGCCAGCAGTTACTCGCCGGTACAGGGGGCATCTGGCTACACCTTC. This encodes CASSYSPVQGASGYTF.

This chain links TRBV12-3 or TRBV12-4 with TRBJ1-1; D gene ambiguous. V was pared by 5 bases and J by 5 bases, with 9 bases between. This CDR3 has 12 amino acids. The CDR3 DNA is TGTGCCAGCAGTCCCCCCCTAACTGAAGCTTTCTTT. It codes for CASSPPLTEAFF.

The chain recombines TRBV30 with TRBJ2-5; D is unclear. With 0 bases removed from V and 2 bases from J, the gap between germline ends came to 16 bases. The CDR3 sequence is 16 residues long. Germline CDR1 GTSNPN, CDR2 SVGIG (reference sequence). CDR3 bases: TGTGCCTGGAGTGTGAACGAGCGAGATCAGCAAGAGACCCAGTACTTC. This gives the protein CAWSVNERDQQETQYF.

V gene TRBV5-1 combines with J gene TRBJ2-7; 7 bases align to TRBD1. Germline CDR1 reads SGHRS; CDR2 reads YFSETQ. The CDR3 loop spans 16 amino acids. V lost 4 bases, J lost 1 base, and 11 bases stayed unmatched. CDR3 amino acids: CASSNLGGYRSYEQYF. DNA of the CDR3: TGCGCCAGCAGCAACTTAGGGGGCTATAGATCCTACGAGCAGTACTTC. The complete variable domain, with remaining parts taken from reference TRBV5-1 and TRBJ2-7, reads KAGVTQTPRYLIKTRGQQVTLSCSPISGHRSVSWYQQTPGQGLQFLFEYFSETQRNKGNFPGRFSGRQFSNSRSEMNVSTLELGDSALYLCASSNLGGYRSYEQYFGPGTRLTVT.

The V call is TRBV29-1, the J call TRBJ2-2; perhaps TRBD2 as D (6 bases). Germline V CDR1 and CDR2: SQVTM, ANQGSEA. With 7 bases removed from V and 7 bases from J, the gap between germline ends came to 13 bases. There are 12 residues in the CDR3. The CDR3 bases are TGCAGCGGGGGAGGCCCAGGCGGGGAGCTGTTTTTT. Residues: CSGGGPGGELFF.

The sample holds one count of this clone. The rearrangement joins TRBV27 to TRBJ2-7, with 7 nucleotides matching TRBD2. V dropped 3 bases and J dropped 5; count of bases not matched to a gene: 1. Germline lookup yields CDR1 MNHEY and CDR2 SMNVEV (reference sequence). The length of the CDR3 is 12 residues. CDR3 DNA sequence: TGTGCCAGCAGTTTTCGGGGGGACGAGCAGTACTTC. Its protein product is CASSFRGDEQYF.

The chain combines TRBV28 with TRBJ2-1, with D maybe TRBD2 (5 bases). Trimming cost V 2 bases and J 10 bases, with 12 bases left between them. CDR1 and CDR2 from the germline V gene are MDHEN and SYDVKM. This CDR3 has 13 amino acids. CDR3 in DNA: TGTGCCAGCAGTTTACTCCCCCCGGGGGAGCAGTTCTTC. Amino acids: CASSLLPPGEQFF.

This chain connects TRBV10-1 to TRBJ2-7, with D uncertain. Germline V gives CDR1 WNHNN, CDR2 SYGVQD (reference sequence). The CDR3 covers 12 residues. V was clipped by 10 bases and J by 0 bases, with 10 bases between them. CDR3 sequence reads: CAIPGSSYEQYF. The CDR3 DNA follows: TGCGCCATCCCGGGTAGCTCCTACGAGCAGTACTTC.

J is TRBJ2-7 and V is TRBV7-9; 8 positions agree with TRBD2. There are 14 residues in the CDR3. The ends lost 1 base at V and 9 bases at J; junction bases unmatched: 8. In germline, CDR1 is SEHNR, CDR2 FQNEAQ (reference sequence). The CDR3 nucleotides read TGTGCCAGCAGCTTAGAAGGGACTAGGTCTCCGCAGTACTTC. Amino acid sequence: CASSLEGTRSPQYF.

The V call is TRBV12-5, the J call TRBJ1-2; 12 bases line up with TRBD1. Per germline, CDR1 LGHNT and CDR2 FRNRAP. CDR3 length: 12 residues. The CDR3 protein is CAPGQGAFGYTF. CDR3 nucleotide sequence: TGTGCCCCGGGACAGGGGGCGTTTGGCTACACCTTC.

The chain couples TRBV9 to TRBJ2-1; TRBD2 agrees at 11 bases. The CDR3 length is 17 residues. V gave up 1 base and J gave up 6 bases; unmatched junction bases: 9. In germline, CDR1 is SGDLS, CDR2 YYNGEE. The CDR3 DNA reads as TGTGCCAGCAGCGTAAGCCCTAGCGGGGGGCCGGGCAATGAGCAGTTCTTC. As protein: CASSVSPSGGPGNEQFF.

The rearrangement joins TRBV6-1 to TRBJ1-5, with D perhaps matching TRBD1 (5 bases). The CDR3 sequence is 15 residues long. The germline V and J ends were trimmed by 3 bases and 6 bases, with 15 bases remaining between them. Germline V lookup: CDR1 MNHNS, CDR2 SASEGT. The CDR3 region is CASSESRVAGQPQHF. In nucleotides, the CDR3 is TGTGCCAGCAGTGAGTCCAGGGTAGCCGGTCAGCCCCAGCATTTT.

This clone showed up just a few times. The rearrangement joins TRBV7-2 to TRBJ2-7; 10 bases align to TRBD2. The V gene's germline CDR1 is SGHTA and CDR2 FQGNSA. The CDR3 covers 15 residues. V lost 5 bases and J lost 7; bases outside the gene matches: 11. This chain's CDR3 is CASSLSSPGLAEQYF. CDR3 in DNA: TGTGCCAGCAGCCTCTCTTCCCCGGGACTAGCGGAGCAGTACTTC.

The chain links TRBV3-1 (or the pseudogene TRBV3-2) to TRBJ2-2; the D gene is possibly TRBD1 (5 bases). The ends were cut back, 3 bases at V and 7 bases at J, with 12 bases in the middle. The CDR3 is 14 residues long. Germline CDR1 is LGHDT and CDR2 is YNNKEL (reference sequence). The CDR3 loop reads CASSQGPGVGELFF. Here the CDR3 DNA reads TGTGCCAGCAGCCAGGGGCCTGGAGTCGGGGAGCTGTTTTTT.

The chain links TRBV5-1 to TRBJ2-3; TRBD2 matches at 10 bases. Trimming took 4 bases from V and 4 from J; bases not matched to a gene: 3. The CDR3 has 14 residues. CDR1 SGHRS and CDR2 YFSETQ come from the germline V gene. CDR3: CASSRSGGSDTQYF. The CDR3 DNA reads TGCGCCAGCAGCCGTAGCGGGGGGTCAGATACGCAGTATTTT.

This chain links TRBV5-4 with TRBJ2-7; a weak D match, TRBD2 (5 bases). Trimming removed 2 bases at V and 7 bases at J, with 13 bases between. Germline V gives CDR1 SGHNT, CDR2 YYREEE (reference sequence). This CDR3 has 13 residues. The DNA for the CDR3 is TGTGCCAGCAGCTTTCGGGCGAGAGGGGAGCAGTACTTC. Translation: CASSFRARGEQYF.

The chain employs TRBV7-2 and TRBJ1-5; D is unresolved. CDR3 length: 13 amino acids. From germline, CDR1 is SGHTA and CDR2 FQGNSA. V lost 5 bases and J 4 bases, leaving 9 bases between the germline ends. This CDR3 is CASSAQLNQPQHF. The DNA for the CDR3 is TGTGCCAGCAGCGCACAGCTAAATCAGCCCCAGCATTTT.

The chain recombines TRBV9 with TRBJ2-3; D is uncertain. The germline V gene encodes CDR1 SGDLS and CDR2 YYNGEE. The germline V and J ends were trimmed by 3 bases and 6 bases, with 17 bases remaining between them. The CDR3 length is 15 residues. The CDR3 DNA sequence: TGTGCCAGCAGCGCCCGCAGTTATATGTCGGATACGCAGTATTTT. It yields the protein CASSARSYMSDTQYF.

This chain uses TRBV12-2 with TRBJ2-7; the table's D gene call, TRBD2, was not cross checked with the DNA. TRBV12-2 corresponds to a pseudogene. The CDR3 consists of 18 residues. The CDR3 is CASRSPGRRGRLSYEQYF. The CDR3 region has the DNA TGTGCAAGTCGCTCCCCAGGCCGGCGGGGCCGTCTATCCTACGAGCAGTACTTC.

The sample holds a few counts of this clone. This chain connects TRBV19 to TRBJ1-6; the D is unclear. V was cut by 2 bases and J by 5 bases, with 7 bases left in between. The CDR3 contains 14 residues. Germline CDR1 is LNHDA and CDR2 is SQIVND (reference sequence). CDR3 protein: CASSITVDNSPLHF. The CDR3, as DNA: TGTGCCAGTAGTATAACTGTGGATAATTCACCCCTCCACTTT.